One sample yielded the 15 T cell receptor beta chains listed below, sequenced in a study of blood T cell repertoires in COVID-19. Produced via immunoSEQ multiplex PCR; TCRdb's table is partial and in-frame only. The repertoire includes approximately 150,000 clones, around 83% of them detected once, and roughly a tenth sits in the top ten. Sequenced sample: peripheral blood. The receptors were sampled from a man aged 55 to 70 with active or convalescent COVID-19.

This clone was counted once. The chain has TRBV7-8 and TRBJ1-5; D may be TRBD1 (6 bases). Trimming took 3 bases from V and 3 from J, leaving 12 bases between them. Germline lookup yields CDR1 SGHVS and CDR2 FQNEAQ. The length of the CDR3 is 15 residues. CDR3 in amino acids: CASSLTGTHNQPQHF. The CDR3 DNA sequence: TGTGCCAGCAGCTTGACCGGGACACACAATCAGCCCCAGCATTTT.

This chain joins TRBV19 and TRBJ1-1, with 9 nucleotides matching TRBD1. Germline CDR1 is LNHDA and CDR2 is SQIVND (reference sequence). The CDR3 spans 14 residues. With 2 bases clipped from V and 4 bases from J, the junction kept 2 bases outside the gene matches. CDR3 nucleotides: TGTGCCAGTAGTATAAGACAGGGGGGCACTGAAGCTTTCTTT. This encodes CASSIRQGGTEAFF.

The chain employs TRBV4-3 and TRBJ2-1; D possibly corresponds to TRBD2 (6 bases). Deletions cut 4 bases from V and 6 bases from J, with 16 bases between. This CDR3 region has 15 residues. The germline gives CDR1 LGHNA, CDR2 YSLEER. DNA of the CDR3: TGCGCCAGCAGCCTCCGTTGGGCTAGCGTCAATGAGCAGTTCTTC. Residues: CASSLRWASVNEQFF.

The chain recombines TRBV4-3 with TRBJ2-2; 15 bases align to TRBD2. CDR1 and CDR2 (germline): LGHNA, YSLEER. After removal of 0 bases from V and 5 bases from J, the junction contained 4 bases not matched to a gene. The CDR3 extends over 18 amino acids. The CDR3 region has the DNA TGCGCCAGCAGCCAAGATCGTGGACTAGCGGGAGGGACCGGGGAGCTGTTTTTT. It translates to CASSQDRGLAGGTGELFF.

The rearrangement uses TRBV30 and TRBJ1-5; D might be TRBD1 (6 bases). The CDR3 is 18 residues long. V lost 2 bases, J lost 2 bases, and 22 bases lay in between. Germline loops: CDR1 GTSNPN, CDR2 SVGIG (reference sequence). CDR3 coding DNA: TGTGCCTGGAGTCCCGAATCGTGGGGGCGATTCGGCAATCAGCCCCAGCATTTT. This codes for CAWSPESWGRFGNQPQHF. Drawing the rest from reference TRBV30 and TRBJ1-5, the complete variable domain is SQTIHQWPATLVQPVGSPLSLECTVEGTSNPNLYWYRQAAGRGLQLLFYSVGIGQISSEVPQNLSASRPQDRQFILSSKKLLLSDSGFYLCAWSPESWGRFGNQPQHFGDGTRLSIL.

V gene TRBV6-2 or TRBV6-3 combines with J gene TRBJ1-5; TRBD1 matches 8 bases. From germline, CDR1 is MNHEY and CDR2 SVGEGT. Germline trimming cut 3 bases from V and 4 bases from J; bases unmatched to any gene: 5. The CDR3 loop spans 15 amino acids. CDR3 DNA sequence: TGTGCCAGCAGTTATCCCACAGGGGGAAATCAGCCCCAGCATTTT. Protein sequence: CASSYPTGGNQPQHF.

In this sample, this clone turned up once. V is TRBV7-2 and J is TRBJ1-5; 11 bases align to TRBD1. From germline, CDR1 is SGHTA and CDR2 FQGNSA. The CDR3 is made up of 15 amino acids. J gave up 8 bases and V 5 bases, and 8 bases lay outside the gene matches. The CDR3 DNA reads as TGTGCCAGCAGCCAGGACAGGGGGCAATCAAAGCCCCAGCATTTT. This sequence encodes CASSQDRGQSKPQHF. Based on the CDR3 plus reference TRBV7-2 and TRBJ1-5, the full variable domain is GAGVSQSPSNKVTEKGKDVELRCDPISGHTALYWYRQSLGQGLEFLIYFQGNSAPDKSGLPSDRFSAERTGGSVSTLTIQRTQQEDSAVYLCASSQDRGQSKPQHFGDGTRLSIL.

V and J are TRBV19 and TRBJ1-2; D is possibly TRBD1 (6 bases). With 2 bases removed from V and 3 bases from J, the gap between germline ends came to 19 bases. Germline-derived CDR1 and CDR2 are LNHDA and SQIVND (reference sequence). CDR3 length equals 17 residues. The CDR3 loop reads CASSIFPQGFVDYGYTF. In nucleotides, the CDR3 is TGTGCCAGTAGTATATTTCCCCAGGGGTTCGTTGACTATGGCTACACCTTC.

The rearrangement uses TRBV30 and TRBJ1-2; D not resolved. CDR3 length equals 12 residues. The germline V and J ends were trimmed by 5 bases and 2 bases, with 9 bases remaining between them. Germline V gene data show CDR1 as GTSNPN and CDR2 as SVGIG (reference sequence). DNA for the CDR3: TGTGCCTGGCGGACTGTGAACTATGGCTACACCTTC. Protein product: CAWRTVNYGYTF. Together with reference TRBV30 and TRBJ1-2, the CDR3 gives the full variable domain: SQTIHQWPATLVQPVGSPLSLECTVEGTSNPNLYWYRQAAGRGLQLLFYSVGIGQISSEVPQNLSASRPQDRQFILSSKKLLLSDSGFYLCAWRTVNYGYTFGSGTRLTVV.

The chain uses TRBV6-5 and TRBJ1-4; D is unresolved. Germline assignment: CDR1 MNHEY and CDR2 SVGAGI. This CDR3 region has 14 residues. Trimming took 0 bases from V and 4 from J, leaving 6 bases between them. The CDR3 bases are TGTGCCAGCAGTTACTCGACTGATAATGAAAAACTGTTTTTT. It translates to CASSYSTDNEKLFF.

The chain combines TRBV15 with TRBJ1-5; D uncertain. V gave up 9 bases and J gave up 0 bases, with 15 bases separating them. The CDR3 totals 15 residues. In germline, CDR1 is LNHNV, CDR2 YYDKDF (reference sequence). CDR3 bases: TGTGCCACAGGTCCGGGTACTAATAGCAATCAGCCCCAGCATTTT. It yields the protein CATGPGTNSNQPQHF.

The chain recombines TRBV10-3 with TRBJ2-5; no clear D. In germline, CDR1 is ENHRY, CDR2 SYGVKD. The length of the CDR3 is 13 residues. Between the trimmed V and J ends, which lost 5 bases and 3 bases, there was a span of 10 bases. As DNA, the CDR3 is TGTGCCATCAGTCGCGCCCGGGAAGAGACCCAGTACTTC. Its translation: CAISRAREETQYF.

The chain recombines TRBV6-4 with TRBJ1-5, with D possibly TRBD1 on 5 matching bases. Germline V gene lookup returns CDR1 MRHNA and CDR2 SNTAGT. The V end was cut by 3 bases, the J end by 6 bases, with 12 bases between. The CDR3 sequence is 14 residues long. This CDR3 is CASSEGQGSQPQHF. CDR3 DNA sequence: TGTGCCAGCAGTGAAGGGCAGGGTTCTCAGCCCCAGCATTTT.

The chain links TRBV5-1 to TRBJ2-1, with D possibly matching TRBD2 (5 bases). Germline V gene lookup returns CDR1 SGHRS and CDR2 YFSETQ. The V end was cut by 7 bases, the J end by 5 bases, with 16 bases between. The CDR3 sequence is 14 residues long. CDR3 protein: CASRPTTSNNEQFF. The CDR3 DNA is TGCGCCAGCCGACCGACAACTAGTAACAATGAGCAGTTCTTC.

V and J are TRBV27 and TRBJ1-3; 7 nucleotides align to TRBD1. The germline V gene has CDR1 MNHEY and CDR2 SMNVEV (reference sequence). This CDR3 has 15 amino acids. V lost 6 bases and J lost 2; bases outside the gene matches: 7. The CDR3 region is CASRRTGQTGNTIYF. Here the CDR3 DNA reads TGTGCCAGCAGACGAACGGGACAGACTGGAAACACCATATATTTT.